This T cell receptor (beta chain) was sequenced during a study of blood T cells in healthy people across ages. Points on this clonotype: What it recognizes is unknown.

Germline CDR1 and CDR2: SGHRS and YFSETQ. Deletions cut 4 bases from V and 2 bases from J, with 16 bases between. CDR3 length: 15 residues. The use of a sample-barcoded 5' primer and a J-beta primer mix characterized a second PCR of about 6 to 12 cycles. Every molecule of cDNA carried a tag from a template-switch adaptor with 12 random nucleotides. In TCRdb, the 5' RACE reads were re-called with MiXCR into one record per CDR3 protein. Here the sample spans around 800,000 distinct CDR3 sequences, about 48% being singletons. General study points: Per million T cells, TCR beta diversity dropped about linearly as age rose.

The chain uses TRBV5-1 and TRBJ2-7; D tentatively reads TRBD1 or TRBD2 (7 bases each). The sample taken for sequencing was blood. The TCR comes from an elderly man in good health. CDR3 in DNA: TGCGCCAGCAGCGGCCAGACAGGGAGGGCCTACGAGCAGTACTTC. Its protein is CASSGQTGRAYEQYF.